This is a list of T cell receptor beta chains from one sample in a study of T cell responses to AZD1222 COVID-19 vaccine. The data were produced by immunoSEQ multiplex PCR, yet TCRdb's version contains in-frame clones alone and is incomplete. The data hold over 100,000 clones, with about nine tenths observed a single time. The sample in question was peripheral blood, obtained on day 0 of AZD1222 vaccination. These receptors were taken from an adult in good health. CDR3s include the opening cysteine and the closing phenylalanine or tryptophan. D genes are given only for firm matches. The size of a clone is reported for some rows only, either as once, few or many, or as a class for expanded clones.

D: .; J: TRBJ1-2; V: TRBV7-6; size: .; CDR3: CASSLIVEGGYTF; DNA: TGTGCCAGCAGCTTAATTGTGGAAGGTGGCTACACCTTC
D: .; J: TRBJ2-7; V: TRBV27; size: .; CDR3: CASSIVGVDEQYF; DNA: TGTGCCAGCAGTATTGTAGGGGTCGACGAGCAGTACTTC
D: .; J: TRBJ1-6; V: TRBV5-4; size: .; CDR3: CASSLEGPLGNSPLHF; DNA: TGTGCCAGCAGCTTGGAGGGGCCCCTGGGGAATTCACCCCTCCACTTT
D: .; J: TRBJ2-1; V: TRBV7-9; size: .; CDR3: CASSLLSGEVGEQFF; DNA: TGTGCCAGCAGCTTATTATCTGGGGAGGTCGGTGAGCAGTTCTTC
D: .; J: TRBJ1-1; V: TRBV30; size: .; CDR3: CAWSTQGWGYSEAFF; DNA: TGTGCCTGGAGCACTCAGGGGTGGGGTTATTCTGAAGCTTTCTTT
D: TRBD2; J: TRBJ2-1; V: TRBV6-1; size: .; CDR3: CASSELAGGRAYNEQFF; DNA: TGTGCCAGCAGTGAATTAGCGGGGGGGCGCGCCTACAATGAGCAGTTCTTC
D: .; J: TRBJ2-7; V: TRBV12-3/TRBV12-4; size: .; CDR3: CASSPDSMYEQYF; DNA: TGTGCCAGCAGTCCTGACAGTATGTACGAGCAGTACTTC
D: .; J: TRBJ1-4; V: TRBV6-5; size: .; CDR3: CASSYSTGLGELFF; DNA: TGTGCCAGCAGTTACTCGACCGGGCTCGGGGAACTGTTTTTT
D: .; J: TRBJ2-3; V: TRBV6-5; size: .; CDR3: CASSYSVAASTDTQYF; DNA: TGTGCCAGCAGTTACTCCGTGGCAGCTAGCACAGATACGCAGTATTTT
D: .; J: TRBJ2-7; V: TRBV5-6; size: few; CDR3: CASSLEMVGEQYF; DNA: TGTGCCAGCAGCTTGGAGATGGTGGGTGAGCAGTACTTC
D: TRBD1; J: TRBJ1-1; V: TRBV5-1; size: .; CDR3: CASSLGQGGPNTEAFF; DNA: TGCGCCAGCAGCCTCGGACAGGGAGGTCCGAACACTGAAGCTTTCTTT
D: .; J: TRBJ1-2; V: TRBV5-1; size: .; CDR3: CASSLALRGTNYGYTF; DNA: TGCGCCAGCAGCTTGGCTCTAAGGGGGACTAACTATGGCTACACCTTC
D: TRBD2; J: TRBJ2-2; V: TRBV2; size: .; CDR3: CASSVLAGRTGELFF; DNA: TGTGCCAGCAGCGTACTAGCGGGCCGCACCGGGGAGCTGTTTTTT
D: .; J: TRBJ1-3; V: TRBV28; size: .; CDR3: CASSLAQAGGNTIYF; DNA: .
D: .; J: TRBJ1-1; V: TRBV24-1; size: .; CDR3: CATSDPPQDVNTEAFF; DNA: TGTGCCACCAGTGATCCGCCGCAGGACGTGAACACTGAAGCTTTCTTT
D: .; J: TRBJ1-2; V: TRBV6-5; size: .; CDR3: CASSYEGVGYTF; DNA: TGTGCCAGCAGTTATGAGGGGGTCGGCTACACCTTC
D: .; J: TRBJ1-1; V: TRBV7-9; size: .; CDR3: CASSLAVTSTEAFF; DNA: TGTGCCAGCAGCTTAGCGGTCACCTCCACTGAAGCTTTCTTT
D: .; J: TRBJ1-1; V: TRBV12-5; size: .; CDR3: CASGLLRMGAFF; DNA: TGTGCTAGTGGTTTACTCAGAATGGGAGCTTTCTTT
D: .; J: TRBJ2-3; V: TRBV15; size: .; CDR3: CATSRDQESDTQYF; DNA: TGTGCCACCAGCAGAGATCAGGAATCAGATACGCAGTATTTT
D: TRBD1; J: TRBJ2-5; V: TRBV5-4; size: .; CDR3: CASSPGDRGEWEETQYF; DNA: TGTGCCAGCAGCCCCGGGGACAGGGGGGAATGGGAAGAGACCCAGTACTTC
D: .; J: TRBJ1-1; V: TRBV7-8; size: .; CDR3: CASSRARDTEAFF; DNA: TGTGCCAGCAGTCGTGCCCGGGACACTGAAGCTTTCTTT
D: .; J: TRBJ2-2; V: TRBV6-5; size: .; CDR3: CASSIGGPNTGELFF; DNA: TGTGCCAGCAGTATCGGAGGCCCGAACACCGGGGAGCTGTTTTTT
D: .; J: TRBJ1-1; V: TRBV2; size: .; CDR3: CASSLRGSSAEAFF; DNA: TGTGCCAGCAGCCTCAGGGGAAGTAGCGCTGAAGCTTTCTTT
D: .; J: TRBJ2-7; V: TRBV19; size: .; CDR3: CASSRYYRETLSYEQYF; DNA: TGTGCCAGTAGCAGATACTACAGGGAAACTTTATCCTACGAGCAGTACTTC
D: TRBD2; J: TRBJ2-7; V: TRBV27; size: once; CDR3: CASSQPGLASEQYF; DNA: TGTGCCAGCAGCCAGCCGGGACTAGCCTCCGAGCAGTACTTC
D: TRBD1; J: TRBJ1-1; V: TRBV5-8; size: .; CDR3: CASSLQGVNTEAFF; DNA: TGTGCCAGCAGCTTACAGGGGGTAAACACTGAAGCTTTCTTT
D: .; J: TRBJ1-2; V: TRBV28; size: .; CDR3: CASSPSGTNYGYTF; DNA: TGTGCCAGCAGTCCGTCAGGGACTAACTATGGCTACACCTTC
D: TRBD2; J: TRBJ2-5; V: TRBV12-5; size: .; CDR3: CASGLMASGGGSAQYF; DNA: TGTGCTAGTGGTTTAATGGCTAGCGGGGGGGGTTCGGCCCAGTACTTC
D: .; J: TRBJ2-7; V: TRBV2; size: .; CDR3: CASGQSGYEQYF; DNA: TGTGCCAGCGGGCAATCTGGGTACGAGCAGTACTTC
D: .; J: TRBJ1-1; V: TRBV30; size: .; CDR3: CAWGRGNTEAFF; DNA: TGTGCCTGGGGTAGGGGGAACACTGAAGCTTTCTTT
D: TRBD1; J: TRBJ1-1; V: TRBV20-1; size: .; CDR3: CSASQGQSNTEAFF; DNA: TGCAGTGCTAGTCAGGGACAGTCGAACACTGAAGCTTTCTTT
D: .; J: TRBJ2-3; V: TRBV10-3; size: .; CDR3: CAITHDRTTSTDTQYF; DNA: TGTGCCATCACCCATGACAGGACTACTAGCACAGATACGCAGTATTTT
D: TRBD1; J: TRBJ2-2; V: TRBV5-4; size: .; CDR3: CASSFGQGINTGELFF; DNA: TGTGCCAGCAGCTTTGGACAGGGGATAAACACCGGGGAGCTGTTTTTT
D: .; J: TRBJ1-6; V: TRBV12-3/TRBV12-4; size: .; CDR3: CASSLPNSPLHF; DNA: TGTGCCAGCAGTTTACCTAATTCACCCCTCCACTTT
D: .; J: TRBJ1-2; V: TRBV7-9; size: .; CDR3: CASSLGGRLNYGYTF; DNA: TGTGCCAGCAGCTTAGGAGGGAGGCTTAACTATGGCTACACCTTC
D: TRBD1; J: TRBJ1-1; V: TRBV27; size: .; CDR3: CASRTPGGISEAFF; DNA: TGTGCCAGCAGGACCCCAGGGGGCATATCTGAAGCTTTCTTT
D: .; J: TRBJ1-2; V: TRBV12-3/TRBV12-4; size: .; CDR3: CASSLSVHYGYTF; DNA: TGTGCCAGCAGTTTGTCTGTCCACTATGGCTACACCTTC
D: .; J: TRBJ1-5; V: TRBV19; size: .; CDR3: CASSRGLLKVNQPQHF; DNA: TGTGCCAGTAGTCGAGGGCTTCTCAAAGTTAATCAGCCCCAGCATTTT
D: .; J: TRBJ2-7; V: TRBV5-4; size: .; CDR3: CASSSPQTGPYEQYF; DNA: TGTGCCAGCAGCTCCCCCCAGACGGGCCCCTACGAGCAGTACTTC
D: .; J: TRBJ1-2; V: TRBV2; size: .; CDR3: CASGGWGQTNYGYTF; DNA: TGTGCCAGCGGTGGATGGGGTCAAACTAACTATGGCTACACCTTC
D: .; J: TRBJ1-6; V: TRBV6-2/TRBV6-3; size: once; CDR3: CASSAQWSPLHF; DNA: TGTGCCAGCAGTGCACAGTGGTCACCCCTCCACTTT
D: TRBD2; J: TRBJ2-3; V: TRBV11-3; size: .; CDR3: CASSLPRGGTQYF; DNA: TGTGCCAGCAGCTTACCCCGGGGGGGTACGCAGTATTTT